This TCR beta chain emerged from a study of T-cell memory formation after mild COVID-19. Overall study context: TCR clusters were mostly confined to one donor each. Study-wide results and limits: A balance of CD4 and CD8 characterized clones contracting day 15 to 85, whereas later expanders leaned CD4+.

The table lists this clonotype with a few counts. Its matching antigen is unknown. UMIs and sample barcodes were carried by the TCR alpha and TCR beta cDNA libraries that 5'RACE produced using constant-segment primers. TCRdb re-called the 5' RACE reads with MiXCR, one entry per CDR3 protein. The sample shows approximately 580,000 distinct CDR3 sequences, about a fifth of them seen only once. The CDR3 is 15 residues long. V shed 4 bases, J shed 8 bases, and the junction held 10 bases outside the gene matches. The germline CDR1 and CDR2 sequences are SGDLS and YYNGEE. The chain couples TRBV9 to TRBJ2-1, with 9 bases that match TRBD1. The sequencing sample was made of PBMCs or a T cell subset sorted from them (not recorded which). This sequence originates from an adult woman who had mild COVID-19 (a few samples of this study predate the infection). Cell type and time point are not known. CDR3 sequence: CASSHSRTGEHEQFF. The CDR3 DNA is TGTGCCAGCAGCCATTCAAGGACAGGGGAGCATGAGCAGTTCTTC.